Shown below are 17 T cell receptor beta chains from a single sample sequenced in a study of blood T cell repertoires in COVID-19. The assay was immunoSEQ multiplex PCR, and TCRdb's table has in-frame clones only and misses some. Among 150,000 to 200,000 clones listed, about 90% were seen once. What was sequenced was PBMCs or T cells enriched from blood (not recorded which). The receptors were gathered from a woman aged 45-65 years who had recovered from COVID-19.

V is TRBV27 and J is TRBJ2-7; TRBD2 agrees at 12 bases. There are 13 residues in the CDR3. Looked up from germline, CDR1 is MNHEY and CDR2 is SMNVEV (reference sequence). Trimming cost V 6 bases and J 3 bases; bases outside gene matches: 0. CDR3 DNA sequence: TGTGCCAGCAGGACTAGCGGGAGCTACGAGCAGTACTTC. Translated, it gives CASRTSGSYEQYF.

V is TRBV29-1 and J is TRBJ2-6; TRBD1 matches at 10 bases. CDR1 is SQVTM and CDR2 is ANQGSEA in the germline V gene. The CDR3 is made up of 15 amino acids. V shed 5 bases, J shed 1 base, and the junction held 2 bases outside the gene matches. CDR3: CSVRTGGSGANVLTF. CDR3 coding DNA: TGCAGCGTTAGGACAGGGGGATCTGGGGCCAACGTCCTGACTTTC. The complete variable domain, with remaining parts taken from reference TRBV29-1 and TRBJ2-6, reads SAVISQKPSRDICQRGTSLTIQCQVDSQVTMMFWYRQQPGQSLTLIATANQGSEATYESGFVIDKFPISRPNLTFSTLTVSNMSPEDSSIYLCSVRTGGSGANVLTFGAGSRLTVL.

V is TRBV7-9 and J is TRBJ1-4; TRBD1 is a possible D gene (6 bases). This CDR3 contains 15 residues. Per germline, CDR1 SEHNR and CDR2 FQNEAQ (reference sequence). Trimming shortened V by 2 bases and J by 4 bases, and 11 bases separated the two germline ends. The CDR3 DNA follows: TGTGCCAGCAGCTTATCTACAGGGATTAATGAAAAACTGTTTTTT. Residues: CASSLSTGINEKLFF.

V usage is TRBV7-2 and J usage is TRBJ2-5; a weak D match, TRBD2 (6 bases). V was trimmed by 0 bases and J by 3 bases, leaving 14 bases between them. Germline lookup yields CDR1 SGHTA and CDR2 FQGNSA. The CDR3 contains 16 residues. The CDR3 loop reads CASSLAGLREKETQYF. The CDR3 nucleotides are TGTGCCAGCAGCTTAGCGGGTCTTCGGGAGAAAGAGACCCAGTACTTC.

The CDR3 DNA follows: TGTGCCAGCAGTCGGGGTGTTTATAGCAATCAGCCCCAGCATTTT. This codes for CASSRGVYSNQPQHF. This sequence joins TRBV28 and TRBJ1-5; D gene uncertain. Germline V gene data show CDR1 as MDHEN and CDR2 as SYDVKM. The CDR3 sequence is 15 residues long. The V end was cut by 5 bases, the J end by 0 bases, with 11 bases between.

The chain employs TRBV5-1 and TRBJ1-4; tentative D call: TRBD1 (6 bases). Germline CDR1 reads SGHRS; CDR2 reads YFSETQ. The V gene lost 0 bases and the J gene lost 0 bases, with 9 bases spanning the gap. This CDR3 has 16 amino acids. CDR3 residues: CASSLAGAATNEKLFF. CDR3 bases: TGCGCCAGCAGCTTGGCAGGGGCTGCAACTAATGAAAAACTGTTTTTT.

The chain recombines TRBV28 with TRBJ1-5; TRBD1 matches 10 bases. The junction had 5 bases not matched to a gene; V was cut back by 7 bases and J by 5 bases. Germline V gene sequence: CDR1 MDHEN, CDR2 SYDVKM. The CDR3 has 14 amino acids. For the CDR3, the DNA is TGTGCCAGCAAACGAGACAGGGGGCATCAGCCCCAGCATTTT. Amino acids: CASKRDRGHQPQHF.

V usage is TRBV20-1 and J usage is TRBJ2-7; maybe TRBD1 (6 bases). Trimming shortened V by 3 bases and J by 5 bases, and 14 bases separated the two germline ends. Germline-derived CDR1 and CDR2 are DFQATT and SNEGSKA (reference sequence). This CDR3 contains 13 residues. CDR3 nucleotide sequence: TGCAGTGCTAGTAAGGGGGATAGGCACGAGCAGTACTTC. Residues: CSASKGDRHEQYF.

The CDR3 region has the DNA TGTGCCAGCAGCCGGACCGGGACAGAGTACGAGCAGTACTTC. Protein sequence: CASSRTGTEYEQYF. The rearrangement uses TRBV3-1 (or the pseudogene TRBV3-2) and TRBJ2-7; TRBD1 agrees at 7 bases. This CDR3 is built from 14 residues. Germline V gives CDR1 LGHDT, CDR2 YNNKEL (reference sequence). The V gene end was trimmed by 4 bases and the J gene end by 4 bases; junction bases not matched to a gene: 7.

The count of this clone is one. The chain has TRBV7-2 and TRBJ1-2; D is unresolved. The V gene lost 1 base and the J gene lost 2 bases, with 8 bases spanning the gap. Germline V CDR1 and CDR2: SGHTA, FQGNSA. The CDR3 extends over 14 amino acids. The CDR3 here is CASSLGQSNYGYTF. The DNA of the CDR3 is TGTGCCAGCAGCTTAGGCCAGTCCAACTATGGCTACACCTTC.

The chain uses TRBV5-8 and TRBJ2-1; TRBD2 aligns across 11 bases. The CDR3 consists of 15 residues. Germline values: CDR1 SGHTS, CDR2 YDEGEE. The trim removed 7 bases at V and 6 bases at J, leaving 9 bases unmatched. The DNA for the CDR3 is TGTGCCAGCTCGTCCCGTAGCGGGAGGGGCAATGAGCAGTTCTTC. Its translation: CASSSRSGRGNEQFF.

The V call is TRBV19, the J call TRBJ2-6, with D maybe TRBD2 (6 bases). Trimming pared 7 bases from V and 0 bases from J, leaving 10 bases between. This CDR3 comprises 15 residues. Germline lookup yields CDR1 LNHDA and CDR2 SQIVND (reference sequence). In DNA, the CDR3 is TGTGCCAGTAACGGCGGGACCTCTGGGGCCAACGTCCTGACTTTC. Its translation: CASNGGTSGANVLTF. Combining the CDR3 with reference TRBV19 and TRBJ2-6 gives the whole variable domain DGGITQSPKYLFRKEGQNVTLSCEQNLNHDAMYWYRQDPGQGLRLIYYSQIVNDFQKGDIAEGYSVSREKKESFPLTVTSAQKNPTAFYLCASNGGTSGANVLTFGAGSRLTVL.

The rearrangement uses TRBV27 and TRBJ1-1; D might be TRBD1 (5 bases). The V and J ends lost 1 base and 0 bases respectively, with 9 bases between them. Germline V gene data show CDR1 as MNHEY and CDR2 as SMNVEV (reference sequence). There are 15 residues in the CDR3. Here the CDR3 reads CASSLFPGLNTEAFF. CDR3 sequence (DNA): TGTGCCAGCAGTTTATTTCCAGGGTTGAACACTGAAGCTTTCTTT.

J is TRBJ2-7 and V is TRBV5-8; D gene uncertain. Germline CDR1 reads SGHTS; CDR2 reads YDEGEE. The V gene lost 2 bases and the J gene lost 4 bases, with 10 bases spanning the gap. The CDR3 consists of 13 residues. CDR3 in amino acids: CASSFKTVYEQYF. CDR3 coding DNA: TGTGCCAGCAGCTTCAAAACTGTATACGAGCAGTACTTC.

J is TRBJ2-2 and V is TRBV3-1 (or the pseudogene TRBV3-2), with 9 bases that match TRBD1. Trimming removed 4 bases from V and 2 bases from J; junction bases left unmatched: 8. This CDR3 is 17 amino acids long. Germline V gene sequence: CDR1 LGHDT, CDR2 YNNKEL (reference sequence). The CDR3 region has the DNA TGTGCCAGCAGCCGGGTTAGGACAGGGGCTAACACCGGGGAGCTGTTTTTT. Protein: CASSRVRTGANTGELFF.

The CDR3 protein is CASSSTSPETGELFF. CDR3 coding DNA: TGCGCCAGCAGCTCAACTAGCCCAGAAACCGGGGAGCTGTTTTTT. The chain uses TRBV5-1 and TRBJ2-2; possible D gene TRBD2, 6 bases. V was clipped by 3 bases and J by 5 bases, with 14 bases between them. The germline gives CDR1 SGHRS, CDR2 YFSETQ. The CDR3 is made up of 15 amino acids.

The chain joins TRBV2 to TRBJ2-1; 14 bases align to TRBD2. The CDR3 is made up of 18 amino acids. Germline CDR1 and CDR2: SNHLY and FYNNEI. V dropped 5 bases and J dropped 1; count of bases not matched to a gene: 7. The CDR3 nucleotides are TGTGCCAGCAGTAGTGGGACTAGCGGGAGTACGTCCTACAATGAGCAGTTCTTC. Its protein is CASSSGTSGSTSYNEQFF.